This TCR beta chain comes out of a study of CD8 T cells in ankylosing spondylitis. Via MiXCR, TCRdb re-called the 5' RACE reads, giving one row per CDR3 protein. The sample has some 240,000 distinct CDR3 sequences; over 15% are singletons. Sequenced material: blood, either unsorted or a sorted T cell fraction (not recorded which). The receptor's source is a male donor with ankylosing spondylitis or in good health (not recorded which).

CDR3 protein: CASSPGASGNTIYF. The CDR3 DNA reads as TGTGCCAGCTCACCAGGGGCTTCTGGAAACACCATATATTTT. This sequence joins TRBV18 and TRBJ1-3; TRBD1 is a possible D gene (5 bases). CDR1 is KGHSH and CDR2 is LQKENI in the germline V gene. The V end lost 2 bases, the J end lost 1 base, and 6 bases lay between the germline ends. The CDR3 spans 14 residues.